This is a list of T cell receptor beta chains from one sample in a study of blood T cells in healthy people across ages. TCRdb used MiXCR to reprocess the 5' RACE reads, holding one entry per CDR3 protein. The sample holds some 1.7 million distinct CDR3 sequences, roughly 28% seen once. The sample consisted of blood. The receptor set was obtained from a woman younger than 45 in good health. Both conserved end residues are part of each CDR3. D genes are given only for firm matches. Only part of the rows carry a size: once, few, many, or a class if the clone is expanded.

d_call clone_size j_call cdr3_length v_call cdr3_aa cdr3_nt
- - TRBJ1-5 14 TRBV7-2 CASSLAPGVQPQHF TGTGCCAGCAGCTTAGCGCCGGGGGTTCAGCCCCAGCATTTT
- many TRBJ2-7 15 TRBV6-5 CATRVASGKGYEQYF TGTGCCACCAGGGTGGCCTCGGGTAAGGGCTACGAGCAGTACTTC
TRBD1 - TRBJ2-5 15 TRBV7-2 CASSSRTGGPETQYF TGTGCCAGCAGCTCCCGGACAGGGGGCCCGGAGACCCAGTACTTC
- many TRBJ1-4 13 TRBV20-1 CSASDEGPEKLFF TGCAGTGCTAGCGATGAGGGGCCCGAAAAACTGTTTTTT
- - TRBJ1-1 15 TRBV5-1 CASSPRNGVSTEAFF TGCGCCAGCAGCCCGAGGAACGGGGTCAGCACTGAAGCTTTCTTT
- - TRBJ2-7 17 TRBV6-1 CASRELTGTSVWYEQYF TGTGCCAGCAGGGAACTCACCGGGACATCGGTATGGTACGAGCAGTACTTT
- - TRBJ2-6 16 TRBV4-1 CASSQLGTSGANVLTF TGCGCCAGCAGCCAACTGGGGACCTCTGGGGCCAACGTCCTGACTTTC
TRBD1 many TRBJ1-4 15 TRBV12-3/TRBV12-4 CASSLAGTGVEKLFF TGTGCCAGCAGTTTGGCCGGGACAGGGGTTGAAAAACTGTTTTTT
- few TRBJ1-5 13 TRBV20-1 CSASIDGNQPQHF TGCAGTGCTAGTATCGATGGCAATCAGCCCCAGCATTTT
- - TRBJ1-2 12 TRBV4-3 CASSQDTWGYTF TGCGCCAGCAGCCAAGACACCTGGGGCTACACCTTC
TRBD1 once TRBJ2-2 15 TRBV19 CASIRTGGNTGELFF TGTGCCAGTATCAGGACAGGGGGGAACACCGGGGAGCTGTTTTTT
- - TRBJ2-1 14 TRBV6-1 CASSEGQEGNEQFF TGTGCCAGCAGTGAAGGGCAGGAGGGCAATGAGCAGTTCTTC
- - TRBJ1-2 12 TRBV30 CAWGDGRFGHTF TGTGCCTGGGGGGACGGCCGTTTTGGCCACACCTTC
- few TRBJ1-2 13 TRBV27 CASRRDRRYGYTF TGTGCCAGCCGGCGCGACAGACGCTATGGCTACACCTTC
TRBD1 few TRBJ2-3 15 TRBV18 CASSPMTGGPDTQYF TGTGCCAGCTCACCAATGACAGGGGGCCCAGATACGCAGTATTTT
TRBD2 - TRBJ2-1 15 TRBV20-1 CSAIEWELAGGEQFF TGCAGTGCTATTGAATGGGAACTAGCGGGAGGGGAGCAGTTCTTC
- - TRBJ2-4 13 TRBV20-1 CSARAARGNIQYF TGCAGTGCTAGAGCGGCTAGAGGAAACATTCAGTACTTC
TRBD1 few TRBJ2-7 15 TRBV24-1 CATPIRQGPTYEQYF TGTGCCACCCCAATAAGACAGGGGCCAACCTACGAGCAGTACTTC
TRBD2 - TRBJ2-7 14 TRBV12-3/TRBV12-4 CAGRVGGSTYEQYF TGTGCCGGCAGGGTGGGCGGGAGCACCTACGAGCAGTACTTC
- - TRBJ2-5 13 TRBV5-1 CASSFMGAYKQYF TGCGCCAGCAGCTTTATGGGAGCGTACAAGCAGTACTTC
- few TRBJ1-5 9 TRBV30 CAWSKPQHF TGTGCCTGGAGTAAGCCCCAGCATTTT
- once TRBJ2-1 13 TRBV13 CASSPTQRSEQFF TGTGCCAGCAGCCCTACTCAAAGGAGTGAGCAGTTCTTC
TRBD2 few TRBJ2-1 14 TRBV10-3 CAIKELAGLNEQFF TGTGCCATCAAAGAACTAGCGGGACTGAATGAGCAGTTCTTC
TRBD1 - TRBJ1-1 15 TRBV20-1 CSARGLGTGASEAFF TGCAGTGCTAGAGGTCTCGGGACAGGGGCATCTGAAGCTTTCTTT
- - TRBJ1-2 15 TRBV3-1 CASSQGAGIYYGYTF TGTGCCAGCAGCCAAGGTGCGGGAATTTACTATGGCTACACCTTC
- few TRBJ1-5 15 TRBV7-2 CASSLGGGEEEPQHF TGTGCCAGCAGCTTAGGCGGGGGGGAGGAGGAGCCCCAGCATTTT
- few TRBJ2-7 16 TRBV7-9 CASSLKAGTEGYEQYF TGTGCCAGCAGCCTAAAAGCCGGGACGGAAGGCTACGAGCAGTACTTC
TRBD1 many TRBJ2-1 14 TRBV7-8 CASSRAQGVYEQFF TGTGCCAGCAGCCGCGCCCAGGGGGTCTATGAGCAGTTCTTC
- many TRBJ2-5 13 TRBV20-1 CSARGDQQETQYF TGCAGTGCTAGGGGGGACCAACAAGAGACCCAGTACTTC
- - TRBJ2-5 14 TRBV12-3/TRBV12-4 CASSLARVMETQYF TGTGCCAGCAGTTTAGCGAGGGTGATGGAGACCCAGTACTTC
TRBD1 few TRBJ1-2 13 TRBV12-3/TRBV12-4 CASSGTGPTGYTF TGTGCCAGCAGTGGGACAGGGCCGACTGGCTACACCTTC
TRBD2 few TRBJ2-1 14 TRBV20-1 CSARGAGGFNEQFF TGCAGTGCTAGAGGGGCGGGGGGGTTCAATGAGCAGTTCTTC
- - TRBJ2-4 13 TRBV7-9 CASSSNSNPDQYF TGTGCCAGCAGCTCAAACAGCAACCCGGACCAGTACTTC
- - TRBJ1-2 13 TRBV10-3 CAISDRGLRGYTF TGTGCCATCAGTGATCGGGGATTGCGGGGCTACACCTTC
- few TRBJ2-1 16 TRBV24-1 CATSDSAGTSYNEQFF TGTGCCACCAGTGATTCGGCAGGGACCTCCTACAATGAGCAGTTCTTC
TRBD1 - TRBJ1-1 15 TRBV4-1 CASSRSGQLNTEAFF TGCGCCAGCAGCCGGTCGGGACAGCTAAACACTGAAGCTTTCTTT
- - TRBJ1-1 12 TRBV20-1 CSPAGRDTEAFF TGCAGTCCTGCGGGTCGGGACACTGAAGCTTTCTTT
- few TRBJ2-5 15 TRBV20-1 CSARDPVASRETQYF TGCAGTGCTAGAGATCCGGTTGCTAGTCGAGAGACCCAGTACTTC
- few TRBJ2-3 16 TRBV7-2 CSSSLNGAGLGDTQYF TGTTCCAGCAGCTTAAATGGTGCAGGGTTGGGGGATACGCAGTATTTT
TRBD1 many TRBJ2-7 14 TRBV12-3/TRBV12-4 CASRGTGGSYEQYF TGTGCCAGCAGGGGGACAGGGGGATCCTACGAGCAGTACTTC
- - TRBJ2-5 14 TRBV6-2/TRBV6-3 CASRRLEKRETQYF TGTGCCAGCAGAAGACTAGAAAAACGCGAGACCCAGTACTTC
- - TRBJ2-7 15 TRBV6-2/TRBV6-3 CASSYEETLGYEQYF TGTGCCAGCAGTTACGAGGAGACTCTCGGATACGAGCAGTACTTC
- - TRBJ2-1 13 TRBV7-2 CASSATSNNEQFF TGTGCCAGCAGCGCCACTAGCAACAATGAGCAGTTCTTC
TRBD2 - TRBJ2-2 17 TRBV7-2 CASSSGLANMNTGELFF TGTGCCAGCAGCTCGGGACTAGCGAATATGAACACCGGGGAGCTGTTTTTT